This T cell receptor beta chain was documented in a study of blood T cell repertoires in COVID-19 (dated by TCRdb to between 2020 and 2021). Regarding the study in general: Samples covering the acute and convalescent phases of COVID-19 were provided by collaborators in the United States, Italy and Spain. Where available, HLA class I and class II types were obtained from metadata supplied by the sample provider rather than from assay-based typing. Samples were obtained from the ongoing ImmuneRACE study (first 160 participants) and from about 1,300 subjects provided by 6 global collaborators. The dataset comprised deeply sampled blood TCRbeta repertoires from subjects exposed to, actively infected with, or recovered from COVID-19. The sample metadata nearly always contained a de-identified subject ID, COVID-19 status, age in years and sex. The prospective study material was composed of cDNA or gDNA derived from T cells, B-cell-depleted T cells, or PBMCs. A freely available public database, intended as a resource for researchers studying the immune response to SARS-CoV-2, is where the repertoires were released. Overall study outcomes, separate from this receptor: The quantity of clinical and demographic metadata differed by source and by participant and was supplied without curation.

As concerns this clone: The antigen it binds to is not known. No base quality information exists; no much larger clone differs at one position.

Whole blood was collected in K2EDTA tubes by collaborating institutions according to the institutions' own protocols. Collaborator samples were shipped for TCRbeta analysis as frozen whole blood, isolated PBMCs, or DNA extracted from either sample type. The V and J ends are trimmed by 7 bases and 1 base, leaving 13 bases between them. The cysteine opens and the phenylalanine closes a CDR3 of 14 amino acids. CDR3 DNA is the only sequence kept; it has 42 bases, read in frame from the first base. CDR1 SEHNR and CDR2 FQNEAQ were looked up in the germline V gene (reference sequence). The immunoSEQ Assay, a bias-controlled multiplex PCR, was used to amplify TCRbeta CDR3 regions from genomic DNA. Per the authors' processing: The number of nucleated cells in each sample was estimated by amplification of reference gene primers within the assay. To quantify the absolute abundance of each unique TCRbeta CDR3 rearrangement, sequence reads were collapsed and filtered. For each sample, productive Simpson clonality was calculated as the square root of Simpson's diversity index across productive rearrangements. In its TCRdb copy, this immuneACCESS table keeps in-frame sequences only and misses some clones. Where compared with another copy, unresolved V genes explain less than half of these, and the others have no known cause. The V and J calls and clone size were taken over from that table, and D and trimming were inferred from the DNA. The sample table shows about 240,000 clones, and around 80% are seen once. The ten largest clonotypes hold less than 3.5% of the sample.

The sample taken for sequencing was peripheral blood. Here the chain combines TRBV7-9 and TRBJ1-1; too little of a D gene remains to name it. The clonotype was recovered from a woman aged 18-29 years with acute or convalescent COVID-19. Read as DNA, the sequence is TGTGCCAGCACCTGGGAGGGTGCGAACACTGAAGCTTTCTTT. Its protein is CASTWEGANTEAFF.